This paragraph reports one TCR beta chain. This sample was taken from a study of T cell responses to AZD1222 COVID-19 vaccine. Per germline, CDR1 SGHRS and CDR2 YFSETQ. CDR3 size: 14 residues. With 9 bases removed from V and 1 base from J, the gap between germline ends came to 15 bases. Measured with immunoSEQ multiplex PCR; TCRdb has only the in-frame clones, and not every one. Among approximately 120,000 clones listed, around 92% were seen once. The J gene is TRBJ2-3, the V gene TRBV5-1; tentatively, D is TRBD1 (5 bases). This sample comprised peripheral blood, obtained on day 0 of AZD1222 vaccination. The TCR originated in an adult in good health. The CDR3 is CATATDTGTDTQYF. In nucleotides, the CDR3 is TGCGCCACTGCGACAGACACTGGCACAGATACGCAGTATTTT. The whole variable domain, filled in from reference TRBV5-1 and TRBJ2-3, reads KAGVTQTPRYLIKTRGQQVTLSCSPISGHRSVSWYQQTPGQGLQFLFEYFSETQRNKGNFPGRFSGRQFSNSRSEMNVSTLELGDSALYLCATATDTGTDTQYFGPGTRLTVL.